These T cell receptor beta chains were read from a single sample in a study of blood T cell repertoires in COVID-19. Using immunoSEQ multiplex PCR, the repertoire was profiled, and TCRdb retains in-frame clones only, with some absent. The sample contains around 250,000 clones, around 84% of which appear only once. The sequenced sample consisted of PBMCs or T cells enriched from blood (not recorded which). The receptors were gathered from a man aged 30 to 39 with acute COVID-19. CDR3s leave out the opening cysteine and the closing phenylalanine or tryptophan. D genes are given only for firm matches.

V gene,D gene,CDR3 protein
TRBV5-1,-,ASSLAVSGTEAF
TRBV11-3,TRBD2,ASSLGGSSGPYNEQF
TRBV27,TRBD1,ASSLGQGAGNTIY
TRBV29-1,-,SVATGTGAF
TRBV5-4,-,ASSAGVEGSIKTQY
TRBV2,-,ASSSGTPPNEQF
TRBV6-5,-,ASSTTQGGYT
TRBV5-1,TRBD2,ASSGAGGPGQETQY
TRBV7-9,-,ASSLRGSNQPQH
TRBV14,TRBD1,ASSLNRGSPLH
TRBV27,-,ASQFPRKTPGYGYT
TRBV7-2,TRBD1,ASSETTGGANEKLF
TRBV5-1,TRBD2,ASSHRLAGGLQETQY
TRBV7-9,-,ASSLAGANEKLF
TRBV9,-,ASSVDAGSFNEQF
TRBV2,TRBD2,ASSQGTSGRVTDTQY
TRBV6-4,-,ASSPDTSNQPQH
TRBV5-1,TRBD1,ASSAPTGGPNQPQH
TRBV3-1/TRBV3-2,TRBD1,ASSPRGGSSNEQF
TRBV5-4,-,ASSFRQDVSGNTIY
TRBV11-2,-,ASSLGRADSPLH
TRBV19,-,ASSIAGGRTEAF